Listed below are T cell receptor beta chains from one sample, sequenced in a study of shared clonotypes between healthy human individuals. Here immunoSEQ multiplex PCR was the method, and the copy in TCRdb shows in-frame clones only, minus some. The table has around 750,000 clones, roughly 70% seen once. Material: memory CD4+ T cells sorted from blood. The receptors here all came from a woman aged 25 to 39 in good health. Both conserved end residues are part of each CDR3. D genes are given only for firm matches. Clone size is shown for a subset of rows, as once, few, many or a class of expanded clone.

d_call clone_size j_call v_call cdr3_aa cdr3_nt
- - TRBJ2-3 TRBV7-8 CASSPRGPDTQYF TGTGCCAGCAGCCCCAGGGGCCCAGATACGCAGTATTTT
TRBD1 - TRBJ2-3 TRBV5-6 CASSLKPGQPQYF TGTGCCAGCAGCTTAAAACCGGGACAGCCGCAGTATTTT
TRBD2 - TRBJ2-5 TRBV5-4 CASSPGGVGETQYF TGTGCCAGCAGCCCTGGGGGGGTAGGGGAGACCCAGTACTTC
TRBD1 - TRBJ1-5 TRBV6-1 CASSEWTGSDANQPQHF TGTGCCAGCAGTGAATGGACAGGGTCGGACGCCAATCAGCCCCAGCATTTT
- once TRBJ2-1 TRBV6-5 CASSYQGPGSDEQFF TGTGCCAGCAGTTATCAGGGTCCGGGGAGCGATGAGCAGTTCTTC
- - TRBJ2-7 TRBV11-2 CASSPLRGPRDSYEQYF TGTGCCAGCAGCCCGCTCCGGGGGCCCAGGGACTCCTACGAGCAGTACTTC
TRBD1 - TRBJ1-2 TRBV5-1 CASTKRQGGETVGYTF TGCGCCAGCACGAAAAGGCAGGGGGGCGAGACGGTTGGCTACACCTTC
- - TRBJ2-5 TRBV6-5 CASSLQLDQETQYF TGTGCCAGCAGTTTACAGCTCGACCAAGAGACCCAGTACTTC
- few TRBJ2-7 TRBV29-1 CSVAEGVRTYEQYF TGCAGCGTCGCAGAGGGGGTTCGCACCTACGAGCAGTACTTC
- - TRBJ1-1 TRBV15 CATSNFGLPRAEAFF TGTGCCACCAGCAATTTTGGGCTCCCTCGGGCTGAAGCTTTCTTT
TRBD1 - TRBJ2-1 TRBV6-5 CASSSGQVYNEQFF TGTGCCAGCAGTTCGGGACAGGTTTACAATGAGCAGTTCTTC
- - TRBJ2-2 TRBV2 CASSERAGALNTGELFF TGTGCCAGCAGTGAAAGGGCAGGGGCCCTGAACACCGGGGAGCTGTTTTTT
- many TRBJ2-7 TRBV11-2 CASSSGTGYYEQYF TGTGCCAGCAGCTCCGGGACCGGGTACTACGAGCAGTACTTC
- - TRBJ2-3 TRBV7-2 CASSLARAGSTDTQYF TGTGCCAGCAGCTTAGCGAGGGCAGGAAGCACAGATACGCAGTATTTT
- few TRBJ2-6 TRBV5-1 CASGPDSFSGANVLTF TGCGCCAGCGGACCCGACAGTTTCTCTGGGGCCAACGTCCTGACTTTC
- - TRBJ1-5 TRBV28 CASSPAGSNQPQHF TGTGCCAGCAGCCCCGCGGGTAGCAATCAGCCCCAGCATTTT
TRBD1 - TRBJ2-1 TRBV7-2 CASSPARQGYNEQFF TGTGCCAGCAGCCCCGCGAGACAGGGGTACAATGAGCAGTTCTTC
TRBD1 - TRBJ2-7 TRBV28 CASSLGRRQGFHEQYF TGTGCCAGCAGTTTAGGTCGGAGACAGGGGTTCCACGAGCAGTACTTC